The clone carrying this T cell receptor beta chain was found a few times. Cohort 3 recovered donors had two negative PCRs, clearance, or symptom resolution. These data belong to a study of blood T cell repertoires in COVID-19. Background on the study: COVID-19 samples from acute and convalescent phases originated in the United States, Italy and Spain. T cells, B-cell-depleted T cells, or PBMCs supplied cDNA or gDNA.

Authors' processing steps: Scientists estimated how many nucleated cells there were by amplifying reference gene primers. Libraries were prepared by immunoSEQ multiplex PCR; TCRdb keeps only in-frame clonotypes and omits some of them. The DNA gave D and trimming, while V, J and clone size come from that table. Among about 180,000 clones, about 84% were seen once, and the ten largest hold over 7.5%. The ends lost 0 bases at V and 0 bases at J; junction bases unmatched: 5. The germline V gene has CDR1 SGHNT and CDR2 YENEEA. The CDR3 is 17 residues long. The chain recombines TRBV11-3 with TRBJ1-5; 7 bases are a match to TRBD1. Material: PBMCs or T cells enriched from blood (not recorded which). This receptor was identified in a woman aged 25 to 39 who had recovered from COVID-19. CDR3 amino acids: CASSLEGQTLSNQPQHF. The CDR3 DNA follows: TGTGCCAGCAGCTTAGAGGGACAGACCCTTAGCAATCAGCCCCAGCATTTT.